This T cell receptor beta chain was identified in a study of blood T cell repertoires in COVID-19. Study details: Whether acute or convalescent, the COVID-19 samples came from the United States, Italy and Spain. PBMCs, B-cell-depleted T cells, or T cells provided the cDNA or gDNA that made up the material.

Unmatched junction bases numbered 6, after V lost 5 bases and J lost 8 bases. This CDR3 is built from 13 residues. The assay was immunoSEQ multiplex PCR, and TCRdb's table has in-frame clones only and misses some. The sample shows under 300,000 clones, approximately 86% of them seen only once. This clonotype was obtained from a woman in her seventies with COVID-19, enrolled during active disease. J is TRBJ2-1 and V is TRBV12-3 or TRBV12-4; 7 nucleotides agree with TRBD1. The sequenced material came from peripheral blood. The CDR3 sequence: CASSKTGFDEQFF. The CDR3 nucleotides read TGTGCCAGCAGTAAGACAGGGTTCGATGAGCAGTTCTTC.